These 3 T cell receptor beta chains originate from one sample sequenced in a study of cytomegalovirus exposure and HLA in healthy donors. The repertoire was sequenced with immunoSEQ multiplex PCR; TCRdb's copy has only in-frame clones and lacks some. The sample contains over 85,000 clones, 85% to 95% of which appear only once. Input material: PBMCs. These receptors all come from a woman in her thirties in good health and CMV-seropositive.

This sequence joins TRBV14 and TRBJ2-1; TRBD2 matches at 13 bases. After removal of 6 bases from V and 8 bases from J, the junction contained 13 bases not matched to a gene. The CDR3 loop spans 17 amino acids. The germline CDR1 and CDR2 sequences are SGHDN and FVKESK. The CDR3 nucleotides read TGTGCCAGCAGTCCAAGACTAGCGGGAGGTTTGGGCTATGAGCAGTTCTTC. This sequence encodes CASSPRLAGGLGYEQFF. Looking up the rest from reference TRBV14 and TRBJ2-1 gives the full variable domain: EAGVTQFPSHSVIEKGQTVTLRCDPISGHDNLYWYRRVMGKEIKFLLHFVKESKQDESGMPNNRFLAERTGGTYSTLKVQPAELEDSGVYFCASSPRLAGGLGYEQFFGPGTRLTVL.

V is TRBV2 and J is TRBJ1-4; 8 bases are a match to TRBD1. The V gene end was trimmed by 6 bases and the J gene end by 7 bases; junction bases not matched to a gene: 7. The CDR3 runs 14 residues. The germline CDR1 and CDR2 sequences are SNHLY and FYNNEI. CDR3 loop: CASRDRDIVEKLFF. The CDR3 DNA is TGTGCCAGCAGGGACAGGGATATTGTTGAAAAACTGTTTTTT.

Here the CDR3 reads CASSKGQGVREQFF. In DNA form, the CDR3 reads TGTGCCAGCTCAAAGGGACAGGGGGTAAGGGAGCAGTTCTTC. The chain carries TRBV18 and TRBJ2-1; the match to TRBD1 covers 11 bases. V lost 5 bases and J lost 10; bases outside the gene matches: 7. The CDR3 contains 14 residues. Per the germline V gene, CDR1 is KGHSH and CDR2 is LQKENI.